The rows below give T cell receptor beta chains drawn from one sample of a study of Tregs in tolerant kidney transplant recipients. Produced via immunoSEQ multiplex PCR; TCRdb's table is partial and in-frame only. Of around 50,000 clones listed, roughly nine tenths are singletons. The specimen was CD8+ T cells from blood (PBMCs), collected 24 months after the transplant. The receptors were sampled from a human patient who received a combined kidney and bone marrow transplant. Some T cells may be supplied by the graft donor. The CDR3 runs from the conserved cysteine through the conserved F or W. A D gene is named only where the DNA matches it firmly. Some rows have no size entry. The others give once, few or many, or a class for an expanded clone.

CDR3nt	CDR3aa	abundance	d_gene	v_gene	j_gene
TGTGCCAGCAGGGATAGCTATACGCAGTATTTT	CASRDSYTQYF	NA	NA	TRBV6-1	TRBJ2-3
TGTGCCAGCGATCCCTTTAGCAATCAGCCCCAGCACTTT	CASDPFSNQPQHF	NA	NA	TRBV28	TRBJ1-5
TGTGCCAGCATTGGACAGGGGAAATTCCACGAGCAGTACTTC	CASIGQGKFHEQYF	NA	TRBD1	TRBV2	TRBJ2-7
TGTGCCAGTATGACAACTCAGTGGAACACCGGGGAGCTGTTTTTT	CASMTTQWNTGELFF	NA	NA	TRBV19	TRBJ2-2
TGTGCCAGCAGTTACGGGACTAGAACAGATACGCAGTATTTT	CASSYGTRTDTQYF	NA	TRBD2	TRBV6-5	TRBJ2-3
TGCAGCGTCAACTACAGGGGCGGCTACACCTTC	CSVNYRGGYTF	once	TRBD1	TRBV29-1	TRBJ1-2
TGTGCCAGCAGCGTAGCAAGAGGACTGGATAACAATGAGCAGTTCTTC	CASSVARGLDNNEQFF	NA	NA	TRBV9	TRBJ2-1
TGTGCCAGCTCCCCTCCAGATACGCAGTATTTT	CASSPPDTQYF	NA	NA	TRBV18	TRBJ2-3
TGTGCCAGCAGTGAATCAGCGGGGACTGAAGCTTTCTTT	CASSESAGTEAFF	NA	NA	TRBV6-1	TRBJ1-1
TGTGCCAGTATGGGTTGGCAGGGCATCAGATATGGCTACACCTTC	CASMGWQGIRYGYTF	NA	NA	TRBV19	TRBJ1-2
TGTGCCAGCAGCGTAGGAGGGGGGGCTTATGGCTACACCTTC	CASSVGGGAYGYTF	NA	NA	TRBV9	TRBJ1-2
TGTGCCAGCAGTTCGCCCGGGACAGTAGTAGAAGAGACCCAGTACTTC	CASSSPGTVVEETQYF	NA	TRBD1	TRBV28	TRBJ2-5
TGTGCCATCAGTGAGGTAGGGACTCCCGATTTCTACGAGCAGTACTTC	CAISEVGTPDFYEQYF	NA	NA	TRBV10-3	TRBJ2-7
TGTGCCAGCAGCTTGCTCAGCTACGAGCAGTACTTC	CASSLLSYEQYF	NA	NA	TRBV5-5	TRBJ2-7
TGTGCCAGCACCCCTAGCGGAAGAAGCACAGATACGCAGTATTTT	CASTPSGRSTDTQYF	NA	TRBD2	TRBV9	TRBJ2-3
TGTGCCAGCAGCACTGGGGCGGGGACTAGCACAGATACGCAGTATTTT	CASSTGAGTSTDTQYF	few	NA	TRBV5-6	TRBJ2-3
TGTGCCATCAGTGCCGGACAGGGGGCATTGGACGGGGAGCTGTTTTTT	CAISAGQGALDGELFF	NA	TRBD1	TRBV10-3	TRBJ2-2
TGTGCCAGCAGCTTAGTTACAGGGGCCTACGAGCAGTACTTC	CASSLVTGAYEQYF	NA	TRBD1	TRBV11-2	TRBJ2-7
TGTGCCAGCAGTTTTCGCGGCAGGGCGGATGGCTACACCTTC	CASSFRGRADGYTF	NA	NA	TRBV27	TRBJ1-2
TGTGCCAGCAGACCCGGGACTAGCGGGACCACAGATACGCAGTATTTT	CASRPGTSGTTDTQYF	NA	TRBD2	TRBV11-2	TRBJ2-3
TGTGCCAGCAGATCCCTGGGAGGACTAGCGGAAGACGAGCAGTTCTTC	CASRSLGGLAEDEQFF	NA	TRBD2	TRBV7-3	TRBJ2-1